Listed here are 8 T cell receptor beta chains from one sample, sequenced in a study of response to subunit inactivated influenza vaccine. TCRdb used MiXCR to reprocess the RT-PCR reads, holding one entry per CDR3 protein. The sample lists around 570,000 distinct CDR3 sequences, approximately 10% occurring once. The data also belong to a second study, concerning T cells expressing NK-cell markers. That source reports: As the method of synthesis, 5'RACE template switching with UMIs yielded TCR beta cDNA.

The material sequenced was PBMCs from blood, taken on the day of vaccination. The receptors come from a man aged 45-65 years who received an inactivated influenza vaccine.

This clonotype was detected only a few times. The chain joins TRBV11-2 to TRBJ2-2; 7 bases fit TRBD2. V dropped 0 bases and J dropped 6; count of bases not matched to a gene: 1. This CDR3 is built from 14 residues. Germline V gene lookup returns CDR1 SGHAT and CDR2 FQNNGV. The CDR3 sequence: CASSLDREAGELFF. The CDR3 DNA sequence: TGTGCCAGCAGCTTAGATCGGGAGGCCGGGGAGCTGTTTTTT. The entire variable domain, with the rest obtained from reference TRBV11-2 and TRBJ2-2, is as follows: EAGVAQSPRYKIIEKRQSVAFWCNPISGHATLYWYQQILGQGPKLLIQFQNNGVVDDSQLPKDRFSAERLKGVDSTLKIQPAKLEDSAVYLCASSLDREAGELFFGEGSRLTVL.

This chain uses TRBV28 with TRBJ1-2; D unclear. The CDR3 length is 12 residues. CDR1 is MDHEN and CDR2 is SYDVKM in the germline V gene. Trimming took off 2 bases at V and 8 bases at J, with 9 bases between the two ends. This CDR3 is CASSLPPSGYTF. CDR3 bases: TGTGCCAGCAGTTTACCCCCCTCCGGCTACACCTTC.

The chain has TRBV2 and TRBJ2-2; 11 bases map to TRBD2. V was clipped by 11 bases and J by 2 bases; unmatched bases: 13. CDR1 SNHLY and CDR2 FYNNEI come from the germline V gene. The CDR3 is 17 residues long. The CDR3 nucleotides are TGTGCCGCCCGGTCAACTAGCGGGAGTTTTAACACCGGGGAGCTGTTTTTT. Translating it yields CAARSTSGSFNTGELFF.

This clonotype was recorded at least ten times. J is TRBJ2-1 and V is TRBV28; 8 nucleotides line up with TRBD2. The CDR3 runs 14 residues. Germline loops: CDR1 MDHEN, CDR2 SYDVKM. V lost 6 bases, J lost 4 bases, and 5 bases stayed unmatched. The CDR3 DNA follows: TGTGCCAGCAGCCAGGCGGGGGGTTACAATGAGCAGTTCTTC. As protein: CASSQAGGYNEQFF.

The V and J genes are TRBV3-1 and TRBJ1-6, with D possibly TRBD1 on 5 matching bases. Germline assignment: CDR1 LGHDT and CDR2 YNNKEL (reference sequence). With 0 bases removed from V and 6 bases from J, the gap between germline ends came to 12 bases. The CDR3 extends over 16 amino acids. The CDR3, as DNA: TGTGCCAGCAGCCAAGATCCATACAGGACTAATTCACCCCTCCACTTT. Amino acids: CASSQDPYRTNSPLHF.

This clonotype was counted a few times. The V and J genes are TRBV5-1 and TRBJ1-6; 8 bases line up with TRBD1. The germline CDR1 and CDR2 sequences are SGHRS and YFSETQ. The CDR3 extends over 15 amino acids. With 4 bases clipped from V and 9 bases from J, the junction kept 9 bases outside the gene matches. CDR3 DNA sequence: TGCGCCAGCAGCCGCGATCAGGGGGCAAGTTCACCCCTCCACTTT. Its protein product is CASSRDQGASSPLHF. Filled out from reference TRBV5-1 and TRBJ1-6, the complete variable domain reads KAGVTQTPRYLIKTRGQQVTLSCSPISGHRSVSWYQQTPGQGLQFLFEYFSETQRNKGNFPGRFSGRQFSNSRSEMNVSTLELGDSALYLCASSRDQGASSPLHFGNGTRLTVT.

The chain links TRBV20-1 to TRBJ1-2; D not certain. CDR1 and CDR2 from the germline V gene are DFQATT and SNEGSKA (reference sequence). CDR3 length: 14 amino acids. V lost 5 bases, J lost 4 bases, and 17 bases lay in between. The CDR3: CSAPPDAGSYGYTF. CDR3 DNA: TGCAGTGCTCCACCGGATGCGGGTTCCTATGGCTACACCTTC.

The V gene is TRBV7-2, the J gene TRBJ2-1; 7 bases match TRBD2. The germline CDR1 and CDR2 sequences are SGHTA and FQGNSA. The V gene end was trimmed by 5 bases and the J gene end by 0 bases; junction bases not matched to a gene: 7. The length of the CDR3 is 16 residues. In nucleotides, the CDR3 is TGTGCCAGCAGCCTCGGCCGGGGGGACTCCTACAATGAGCAGTTCTTC. This sequence encodes CASSLGRGDSYNEQFF.